This T cell receptor beta chain came from a study of blood T cell repertoires in COVID-19. This clone appeared a single time. The table came from immunoSEQ multiplex PCR; TCRdb's copy has only in-frame clones and leaves some out. The sample carries over 200,000 clones, less than 85% recorded once. Those enrolled, adults aged roughly 18 to 90 years, came from around 25 US areas. This sequence was found in a man in his sixties who had recovered from COVID-19. Source material: PBMCs or T cells enriched from blood (not recorded which).

The CDR3 DNA reads TGTGCCAGCAGCTTAGACGGACTTTGGCAGTACTTC. This encodes CASSLDGLWQYF. The chain employs TRBV7-9 and TRBJ2-7, with D perhaps matching TRBD2 (5 bases). V was cut by 1 base and J by 9 bases, with 10 bases left in between. Germline assignment: CDR1 SEHNR and CDR2 FQNEAQ (reference sequence). The CDR3 is made up of 12 amino acids.